This T cell receptor (beta chain) appears in the sequencing data of a study of post-analysis software for immune sequencing data. At the level of the study: Courses of disease covered relapsing-remitting, secondary progressive and progressive-relapsing multiple sclerosis. Whole-study results and caveats: Significantly lower normalized Chao1 diversity was seen in multiple sclerosis patients than in controls. Five TRBV segments, including TRBV5-6, TRBV5-1 and TRBV20-1, were more frequent in patients than controls. Strong co-clustering by F measure was evident for samples that had been prepared in the same batch.

Unique molecular identifiers had been added to the TCR beta cDNA libraries. Once roughly 1 to 10 million T cells were used, some 500,000 cDNA molecules resulted. TCRdb reanalysed the PCR reads using MiXCR and keeps one entry per CDR3 protein. The sample records 450,000 to 650,000 distinct CDR3 sequences, 44% being singletons. The CDR3 sequence is 14 residues long. V was clipped by 11 bases and J by 7 bases; unmatched bases: 10. Germline V gene sequence: CDR1 SEHNR, CDR2 FQNEAQ (reference sequence). This clonotype was observed a few times. No antigen is known for it. The sequenced sample consisted of blood. This sequence joins TRBV7-9 and TRBJ2-3; TRBD2 agrees at 12 bases. The receptor was derived from a girl aged 10 to 17 with multiple sclerosis. CDR3 sequence: CASQATSGSNTQYF. CDR3 DNA sequence: TGTGCCTCTCAGGCGACTAGCGGGAGCAATACGCAGTATTTT.